This TCR beta chain was sequenced for a study of shared clonotypes between healthy human individuals (dated by TCRdb to 2018 to 2020). Describing the broader study: The cohort comprised a couple of women and a few men aged 18 to 49 years. For each donor, CD4 naive and CD4 memory were each run on three plates, CD8 naive on two plates, and CD8 memory on one plate. The study deeply sequenced blood TCR repertoires of about five healthy adults to estimate repertoire size and the extent of clonotype sharing between individuals. Libraries were prepared and TCR repertoires were sequenced by different laboratories using diverse techniques, in order to increase sequencing depth and limit assay-specific biases. Leukapheresis yielded between about 0.9 and 10 billion PBMCs per donor. What the work shows at the level of the full study, not this receptor alone: Compared with non-shared clonotypes, the clonotypes found in all four sorted-subset donors had higher generation probabilities. Sampling was restricted to blood, and TCR repertoires in tissue are likely to differ from TCR repertoires in blood. When a few donors were compared, the shared fraction of clonotypes was around 5.1% for naive CD4, over 3% for naive CD8, 2% to 2.5% for memory CD4, and roughly 0.4% for memory CD8. Pairwise subsampling led to the expectation that sequencing depth would affect the degree of clonotype sharing among donors. Because the study included only a small number of donors, the genetic and exposure-history diversity represented was limited. Incomplete sequencing was indicated by rarefaction of sorted-subset datasets, despite the large sequencing depth. Naive subsets generally had larger estimated clonotype richness than memory subsets did.

TCR CDR3 regions were amplified from genomic DNA by multiplex PCR using the deep immunoSEQ assay. Genomic DNA extracted from each cell subset was distributed evenly over all wells of several immunoSEQ 96-well plates, and each plate served as one replicate. For sorted subsets, each replicate PCR was loaded with about 200 ng genomic DNA, equivalent to 30,000 or so T cell genomes. The purified libraries were quantified using a Qubit 3.0 fluorometer, sized with a Bioanalyzer 2100, and then quantified again using the KAPA Library Quantification kit. Every immunoSEQ 96-well plate was sequenced on a dedicated single-read 150-cycle Illumina NextSeq 550 flow cell. In the original analysis: Because the immunoSEQ output held only junctional sequences and lacked quality scores, the filtering could not match the filtering applied to full-length reads. Sequences were annotated with PyIR, a Python wrapper for IgBLAST v1.9, using IMGT germline references to assign V/J genes and CDR3. Reads with weak V/J assignments (E-value above 1e-6), missing CDR3, stop codons, out-of-frame junctions, or ambiguous translated residues were removed. V3J clonotypes were defined as sequences sharing an identical inferred V gene, J gene, and CDR3 amino acid sequence. To compute the percentage overlap between repertoires, the number of shared unique clonotypes was divided by the size of the smaller repertoire. Repertoire richness was assessed with RTK rarefaction, the Chao1 estimator, and Recon v2.1 estimates of unobserved clonotypes. For all TCRbeta clonotypes obtained by the gDNA method from four donors, generation probabilities were computed with OLGA. TCRdb took over this immuneACCESS table, retaining in-frame rearrangements with V and J assigned. Such tables are incomplete; in checked studies, under half of the missing clones stem from an unresolved V gene, and the remainder is unexplained. D and trimming were read from the DNA, whereas the V and J calls and clone size are those reported in that table. Here the sample has roughly 1 million clones; about 76% occur a single time. The ten largest clones take up approximately 1.5% of the sample.

Notes on this clone: Its antigen is not yet known. Base qualities were left out, and no much larger clone turns up one base away.

The donors were healthy, HIV-negative adults who had no recently reported acute infections or vaccinations. Only Caucasian adults living in Nashville, Tennessee, USA were represented among the donors. CD4+ T cells were enriched through magnetic negative selection, after which naive cells were positively selected on CD45RA and the remaining negative fraction served as the memory subset. Blood was obtained by leukapheresis, after which PBMCs were separated by Ficoll-Histopaque density gradient centrifugation and cryopreserved in liquid nitrogen vapor phase. Analytical flow cytometry was used to check the purity and quantity of every magnetically sorted T cell population. Each sorted fraction had its genomic DNA isolated and then quantified by UV absorbance on a Nanodrop 2000c. V is shortened by 2 bases, J by 0 bases, and the region joining them spans 11 bases. The cysteine opens and the phenylalanine closes a CDR3 of 15 amino acids. The CDR3 DNA has 45 bases and is translated from base 1. As encoded in the germline V gene, CDR1 is KGHSH while CDR2 is LQKENI.

The specimen was memory CD4+ T cells sorted from blood. This specimen's cell subset or site label, per the study, means: CD45RA-negative fraction. The V and J genes are TRBV18 and TRBJ2-7; TRBD2 could be the D gene, as 6 bases match. This sequence originates from a man aged 18 to 29 in good health. The sequence in DNA is TGTGCCAGCTCACCAGGGAAGACTAGCTCCTACGAGCAGTACTTC. Its protein product is CASSPGKTSSYEQYF.